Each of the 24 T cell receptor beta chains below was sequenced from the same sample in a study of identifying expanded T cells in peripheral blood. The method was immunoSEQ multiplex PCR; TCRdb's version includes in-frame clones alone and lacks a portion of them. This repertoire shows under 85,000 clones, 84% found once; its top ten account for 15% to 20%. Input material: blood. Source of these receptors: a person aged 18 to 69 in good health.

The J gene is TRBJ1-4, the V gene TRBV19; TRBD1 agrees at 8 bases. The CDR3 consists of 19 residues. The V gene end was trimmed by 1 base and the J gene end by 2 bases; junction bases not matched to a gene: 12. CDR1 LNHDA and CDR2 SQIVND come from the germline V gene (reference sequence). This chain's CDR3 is CASSIVPGGAFGTNEKLFF. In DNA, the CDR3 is TGTGCCAGTAGTATAGTGCCAGGGGGCGCCTTTGGGACTAATGAAAAACTGTTTTTT.

CDR3 protein: CATSRENRADTEAFF. Written as DNA, the CDR3 is TGTGCCACCAGCAGAGAAAACAGGGCGGACACTGAAGCTTTCTTT. This chain joins TRBV15 and TRBJ1-1; a weak D match, TRBD1 (6 bases). The CDR3 sequence is 15 residues long. Germline loops: CDR1 LNHNV, CDR2 YYDKDF (reference sequence). V gave up 0 bases and J gave up 3 bases, with 11 bases separating them.

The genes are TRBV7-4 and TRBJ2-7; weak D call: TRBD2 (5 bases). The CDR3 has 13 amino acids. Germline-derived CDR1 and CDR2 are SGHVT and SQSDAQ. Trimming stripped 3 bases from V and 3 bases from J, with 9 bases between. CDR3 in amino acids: CASSLEALYEQYF. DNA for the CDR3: TGTGCCAGCAGCTTGGAGGCCCTCTACGAGCAGTACTTC.

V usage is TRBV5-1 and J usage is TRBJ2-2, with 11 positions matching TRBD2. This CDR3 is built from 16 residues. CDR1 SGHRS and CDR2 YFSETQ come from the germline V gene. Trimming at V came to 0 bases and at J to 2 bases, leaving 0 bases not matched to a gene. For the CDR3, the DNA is TGCGCCAGCAGCTTGGGACTAGCGGGAAACACCGGGGAGCTGTTTTTT. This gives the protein CASSLGLAGNTGELFF.

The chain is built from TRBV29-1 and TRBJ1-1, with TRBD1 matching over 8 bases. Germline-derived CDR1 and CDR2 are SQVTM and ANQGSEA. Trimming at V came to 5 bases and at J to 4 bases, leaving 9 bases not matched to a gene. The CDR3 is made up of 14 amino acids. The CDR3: CSVLVQGASTEAFF. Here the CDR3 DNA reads TGCAGCGTTCTCGTCCAGGGGGCGAGCACTGAAGCTTTCTTT.

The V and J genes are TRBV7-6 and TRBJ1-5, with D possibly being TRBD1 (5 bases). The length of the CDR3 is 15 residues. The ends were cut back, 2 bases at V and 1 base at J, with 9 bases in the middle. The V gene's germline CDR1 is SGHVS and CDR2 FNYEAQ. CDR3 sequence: CASSLTGASNQPQHF. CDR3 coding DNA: TGTGCCAGCAGCTTAACAGGAGCCAGCAATCAGCCCCAGCATTTT.

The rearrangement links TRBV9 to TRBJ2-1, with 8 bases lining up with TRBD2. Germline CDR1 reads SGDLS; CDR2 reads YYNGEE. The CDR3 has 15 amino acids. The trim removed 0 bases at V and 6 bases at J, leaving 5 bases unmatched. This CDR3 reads CASSVAGTSGNEQFF. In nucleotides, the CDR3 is TGTGCCAGCAGCGTAGCCGGGACTAGTGGCAATGAGCAGTTCTTC.

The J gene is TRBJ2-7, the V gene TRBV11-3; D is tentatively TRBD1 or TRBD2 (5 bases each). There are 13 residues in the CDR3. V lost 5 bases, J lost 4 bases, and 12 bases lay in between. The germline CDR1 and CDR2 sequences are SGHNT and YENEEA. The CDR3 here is CASSDGTPYEQYF. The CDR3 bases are TGTGCCAGCAGCGACGGGACGCCGTACGAGCAGTACTTC. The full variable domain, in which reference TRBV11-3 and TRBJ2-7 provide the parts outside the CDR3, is EAGVVQSPRYKIIEKKQPVAFWCNPISGHNTLYWYLQNLGQGPELLIRYENEEAVDDSQLPKDRFSAERLKGVDSTLKIQPAELGDSAVYLCASSDGTPYEQYFGPGTRLTVT.

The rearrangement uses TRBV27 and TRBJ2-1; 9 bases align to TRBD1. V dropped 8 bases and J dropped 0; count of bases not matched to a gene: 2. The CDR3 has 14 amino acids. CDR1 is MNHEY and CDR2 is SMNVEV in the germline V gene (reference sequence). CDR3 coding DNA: TGTGCCAGCGGACAGGGGCTCTCCTACAATGAGCAGTTCTTC. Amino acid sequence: CASGQGLSYNEQFF.

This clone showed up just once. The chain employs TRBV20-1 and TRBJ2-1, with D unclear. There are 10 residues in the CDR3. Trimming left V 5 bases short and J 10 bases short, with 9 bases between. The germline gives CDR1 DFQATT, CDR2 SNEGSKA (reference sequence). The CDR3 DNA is TGCAGTGCTGCACCTAGGGAGCAGTTCTTC. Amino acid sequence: CSAAPREQFF.

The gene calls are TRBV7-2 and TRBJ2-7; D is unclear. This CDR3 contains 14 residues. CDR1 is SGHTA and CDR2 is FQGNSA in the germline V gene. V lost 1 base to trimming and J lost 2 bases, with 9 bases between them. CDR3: CASSLGRGTYEQYF. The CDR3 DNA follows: TGTGCCAGCAGCTTAGGGCGCGGCACCTACGAGCAGTACTTC. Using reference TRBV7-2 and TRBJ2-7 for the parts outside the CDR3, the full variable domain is GAGVSQSPSNKVTEKGKDVELRCDPISGHTALYWYRQSLGQGLEFLIYFQGNSAPDKSGLPSDRFSAERTGGSVSTLTIQRTQQEDSAVYLCASSLGRGTYEQYFGPGTRLTVT.

CDR3 nucleotides: TGTGCCAGCAGTTTAGTTAGGACTACCACTACCACCACAGATACGCAGTATTTT. Its protein is CASSLVRTTTTTTDTQYF. This chain links TRBV27 with TRBJ2-3; D possibly corresponds to TRBD2 (6 bases). Germline CDR1 reads MNHEY; CDR2 reads SMNVEV (reference sequence). V lost 2 bases, J lost 2 bases, and 20 bases lay in between. CDR3 length equals 18 residues.

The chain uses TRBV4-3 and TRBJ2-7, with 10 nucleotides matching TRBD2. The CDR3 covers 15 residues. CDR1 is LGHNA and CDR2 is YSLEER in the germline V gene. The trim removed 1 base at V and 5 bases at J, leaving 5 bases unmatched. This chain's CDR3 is CASSQGLAGVNEQYF. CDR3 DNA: TGCGCCAGCAGCCAAGGGCTAGCGGGAGTCAACGAGCAGTACTTC.

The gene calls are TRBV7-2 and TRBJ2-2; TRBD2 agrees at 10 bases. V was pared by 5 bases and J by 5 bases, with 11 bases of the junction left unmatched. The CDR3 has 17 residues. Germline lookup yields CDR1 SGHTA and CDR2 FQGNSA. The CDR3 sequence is CASSQGVLAGFTGELFF. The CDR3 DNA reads TGTGCCAGCAGCCAGGGGGTACTAGCGGGATTTACCGGGGAGCTGTTTTTT. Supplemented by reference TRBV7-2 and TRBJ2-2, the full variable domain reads GAGVSQSPSNKVTEKGKDVELRCDPISGHTALYWYRQSLGQGLEFLIYFQGNSAPDKSGLPSDRFSAERTGGSVSTLTIQRTQQEDSAVYLCASSQGVLAGFTGELFFGEGSRLTVL.

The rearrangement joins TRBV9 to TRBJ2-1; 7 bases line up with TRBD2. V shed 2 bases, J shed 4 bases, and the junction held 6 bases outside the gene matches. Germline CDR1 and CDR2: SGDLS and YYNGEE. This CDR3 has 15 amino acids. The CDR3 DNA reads TGTGCCAGCAGCGTTGGCGGGAGCGTTTACAATGAGCAGTTCTTC. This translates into CASSVGGSVYNEQFF.

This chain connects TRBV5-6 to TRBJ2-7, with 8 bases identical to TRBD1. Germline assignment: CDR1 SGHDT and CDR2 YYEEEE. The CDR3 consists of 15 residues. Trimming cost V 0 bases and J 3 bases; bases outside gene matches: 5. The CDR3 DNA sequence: TGTGCCAGCAGCTTGGTACAGGGGGAAGGCTACGAGCAGTACTTC. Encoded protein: CASSLVQGEGYEQYF.

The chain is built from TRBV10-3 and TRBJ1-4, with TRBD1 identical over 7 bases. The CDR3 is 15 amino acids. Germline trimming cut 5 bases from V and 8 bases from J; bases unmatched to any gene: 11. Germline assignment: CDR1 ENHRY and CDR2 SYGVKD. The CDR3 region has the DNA TGTGCCATCAGTCAAACAGGGGTTTTTAACGAAAAACTGTTTTTT. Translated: CAISQTGVFNEKLFF.

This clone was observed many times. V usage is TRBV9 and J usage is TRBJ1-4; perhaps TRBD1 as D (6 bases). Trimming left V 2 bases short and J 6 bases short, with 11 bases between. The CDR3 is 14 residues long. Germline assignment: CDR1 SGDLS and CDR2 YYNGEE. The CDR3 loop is CASSVANRDEKLFF. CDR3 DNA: TGTGCCAGCAGCGTCGCTAACAGGGATGAAAAACTGTTTTTT.

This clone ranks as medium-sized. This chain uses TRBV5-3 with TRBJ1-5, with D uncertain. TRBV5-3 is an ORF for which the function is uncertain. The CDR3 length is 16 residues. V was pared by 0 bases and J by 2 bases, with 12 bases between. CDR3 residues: CARSLASRDCNQPQHF. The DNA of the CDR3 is TGTGCCAGAAGCTTGGCCTCCCGTGATTGCAATCAGCCCCAGCATTTT.

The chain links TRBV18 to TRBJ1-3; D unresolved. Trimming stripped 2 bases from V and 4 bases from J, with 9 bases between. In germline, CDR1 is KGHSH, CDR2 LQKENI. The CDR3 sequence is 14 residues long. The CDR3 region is CASSPGSLGNTIYF. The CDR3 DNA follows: TGTGCCAGCTCACCAGGCAGCCTAGGAAACACCATATATTTT.

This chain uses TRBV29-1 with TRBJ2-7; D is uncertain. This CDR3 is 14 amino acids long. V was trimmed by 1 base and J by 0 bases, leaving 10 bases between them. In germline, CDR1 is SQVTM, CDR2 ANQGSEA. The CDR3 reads CSVEGTESSYEQYF. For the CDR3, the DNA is TGCAGCGTTGAAGGTACAGAAAGCTCCTACGAGCAGTACTTC.

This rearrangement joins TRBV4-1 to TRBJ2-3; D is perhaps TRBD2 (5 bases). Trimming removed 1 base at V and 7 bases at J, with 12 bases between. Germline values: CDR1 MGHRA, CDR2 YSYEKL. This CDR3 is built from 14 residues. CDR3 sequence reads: CASSQGSVTNTQYF. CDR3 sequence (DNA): TGCGCCAGCAGCCAAGGGTCGGTGACTAATACGCAGTATTTT.

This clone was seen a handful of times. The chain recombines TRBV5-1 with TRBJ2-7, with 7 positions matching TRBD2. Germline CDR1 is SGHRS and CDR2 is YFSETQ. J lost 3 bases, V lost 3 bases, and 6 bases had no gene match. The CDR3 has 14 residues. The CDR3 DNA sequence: TGCGCCAGCAGCTCCGGGGAGGGGTACTACGAGCAGTACTTC. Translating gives CASSSGEGYYEQYF.

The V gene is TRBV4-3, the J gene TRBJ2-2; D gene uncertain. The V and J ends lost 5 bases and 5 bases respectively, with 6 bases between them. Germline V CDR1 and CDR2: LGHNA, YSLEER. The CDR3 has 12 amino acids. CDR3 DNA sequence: TGCGCCAGCAGCGTCAGGACCGGGGAGCTGTTTTTT. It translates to CASSVRTGELFF.